This T cell receptor beta chain was recorded in a study of regulatory T cells in long-lasting Graves disease. Study findings and constraints: TRBV28 was favored in persistent disease, as were TRBJ1-2 and TRBJ2-5.

J was trimmed by 5 bases and V by 5 bases; bases with no gene match: 7. Looked up from germline, CDR1 is SEHNR and CDR2 is FQNEAQ (reference sequence). The CDR3 has 14 amino acids. On this clonotype: Its antigen remains unknown.

As for time point: persistent/refractory GD, antithyroid drugs over 5 years with positive TRAb. Extracted RNA from PBMCs served as the source of the TCR library. The patients were enrolled through endocrinology in Xi'an, China. Through Arm-PCR of CDR3 regions and iRepertoire HTBI primers, TCR beta libraries were built. TCRdb re-derived calls from the multiplex PCR reads in MiXCR, one entry per CDR3 protein. Among almost 350,000 distinct CDR3 sequences listed, roughly a fifth were seen once. This sample comprised peripheral blood mononuclear cells (PBMCs), obtained when the disease was refractory, from a patient treated with antithyroid drugs. This sequence was found in a female donor with Graves disease. The V call is TRBV7-9, the J call TRBJ2-5, with 8 bases lining up with TRBD1. The DNA for the CDR3 is TGTGCCAGCAGCGGACAGGGCCGGTGGGAGACCCAGTACTTC. It specifies CASSGQGRWETQYF.